The present T cell receptor (beta chain) was sequenced within a study of graft-versus-host responses after intestinal transplantation. At the level of the study: After anti-thymocyte globulin induction, recipients took tacrolimus and steroids for around 3 years. Overall study findings and caveats: Individuals who had graft-donor T cell macrochimerism had allografts that showed high graft-versus-host to host-versus-graft clonal ratios.

On this clone itself: Its cognate antigen is unknown.

Trimming stripped 1 base from V and 5 bases from J, with 10 bases between. CDR3 length: 14 amino acids. Germline CDR1 SGHDT, CDR2 YYEEEE. Sequencing used immunoSEQ multiplex PCR; TCRdb keeps in-frame clones, though not all of them. Of 1,700 or so clones in the sample, just over 90% were seen once. This clonotype was obtained from a human patient who received an intestinal transplant, so some T cells may come from the graft donor. The sequenced sample was PBMCs, obtained 16 days after intestinal transplant. V usage is TRBV5-6 and J usage is TRBJ2-1; D remains unclear. The CDR3 sequence is CASSLSTWHNEQFF. The DNA of the CDR3 is TGTGCCAGCAGCTTGTCGACTTGGCACAATGAGCAGTTCTTC.